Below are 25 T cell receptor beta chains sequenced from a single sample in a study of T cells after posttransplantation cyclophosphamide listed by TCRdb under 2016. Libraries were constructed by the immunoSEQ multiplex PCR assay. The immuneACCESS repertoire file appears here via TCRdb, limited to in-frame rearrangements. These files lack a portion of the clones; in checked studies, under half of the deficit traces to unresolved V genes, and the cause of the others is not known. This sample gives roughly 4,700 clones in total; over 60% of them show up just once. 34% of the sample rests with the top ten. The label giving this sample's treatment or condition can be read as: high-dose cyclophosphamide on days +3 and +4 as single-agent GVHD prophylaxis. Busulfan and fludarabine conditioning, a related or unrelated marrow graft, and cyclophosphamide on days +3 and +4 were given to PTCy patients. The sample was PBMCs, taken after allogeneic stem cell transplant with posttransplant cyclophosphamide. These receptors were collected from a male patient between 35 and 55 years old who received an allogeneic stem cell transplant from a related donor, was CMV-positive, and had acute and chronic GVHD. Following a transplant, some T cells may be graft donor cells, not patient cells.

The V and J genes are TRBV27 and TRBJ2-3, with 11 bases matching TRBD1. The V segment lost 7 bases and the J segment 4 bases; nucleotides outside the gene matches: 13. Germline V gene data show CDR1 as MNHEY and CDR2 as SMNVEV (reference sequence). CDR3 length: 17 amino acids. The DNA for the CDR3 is TGTGCCAGCATCTCCCACCAAGGGGGACAGGGGGCAGATACGCAGTATTTT. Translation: CASISHQGGQGADTQYF.

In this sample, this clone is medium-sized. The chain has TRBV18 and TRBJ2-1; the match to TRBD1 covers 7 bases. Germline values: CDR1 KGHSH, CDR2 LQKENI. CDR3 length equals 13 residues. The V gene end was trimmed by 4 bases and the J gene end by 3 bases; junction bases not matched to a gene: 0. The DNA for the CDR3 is TGTGCCAGCTCACGGGACAGCTACAATGAGCAGTTCTTC. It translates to CASSRDSYNEQFF. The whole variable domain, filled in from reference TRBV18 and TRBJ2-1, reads NAGVMQNPRHLVRRRGQEARLRCSPMKGHSHVYWYRQLPEEGLKFMVYLQKENIIDESGMPKERFSAEFPKEGPSILRIQQVVRGDSAAYFCASSRDSYNEQFFGPGTRLTVL.

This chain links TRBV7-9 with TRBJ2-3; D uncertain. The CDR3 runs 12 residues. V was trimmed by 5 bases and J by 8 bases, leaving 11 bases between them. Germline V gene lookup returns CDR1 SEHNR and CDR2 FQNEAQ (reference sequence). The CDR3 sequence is CASSTSRGTQYF. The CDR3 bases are TGTGCCAGCAGCACCAGTAGAGGTACGCAGTATTTT.

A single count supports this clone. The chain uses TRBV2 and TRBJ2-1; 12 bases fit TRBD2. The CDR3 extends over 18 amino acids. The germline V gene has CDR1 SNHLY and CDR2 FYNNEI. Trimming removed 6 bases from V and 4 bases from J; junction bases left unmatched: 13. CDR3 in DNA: TGTGCCAGCAGGGAAAGCAGTCTAGCGGGAGGGCCTTACAATGAGCAGTTCTTC. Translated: CASRESSLAGGPYNEQFF.

The CDR3 nucleotides read TGTGCCAGCAGCCCGGACAGGGGGGGGACCCAGTACTTC. Protein product: CASSPDRGGTQYF. V gene TRBV7-3 combines with J gene TRBJ2-5; TRBD1 agrees at 10 bases. This CDR3 spans 13 amino acids. Germline CDR1 SGHTA, CDR2 FQGTGA. The ends lost 5 bases at V and 7 bases at J; junction bases unmatched: 4.

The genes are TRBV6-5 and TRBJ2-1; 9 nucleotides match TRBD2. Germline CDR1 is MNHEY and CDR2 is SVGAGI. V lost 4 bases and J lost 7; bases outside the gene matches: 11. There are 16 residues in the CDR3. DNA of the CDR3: TGTGCCAGCAGTTTGGGTAGCGGGAGAAAGTTGAATGAGCAGTTCTTC. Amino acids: CASSLGSGRKLNEQFF.

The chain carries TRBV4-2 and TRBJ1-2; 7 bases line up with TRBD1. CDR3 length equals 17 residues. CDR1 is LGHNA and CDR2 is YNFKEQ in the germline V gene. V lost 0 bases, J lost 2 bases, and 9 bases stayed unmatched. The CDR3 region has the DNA TGTGCCAGCAGCCAAGATTTAGGGGGCTTTGGGAACTATGGCTACACCTTC. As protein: CASSQDLGGFGNYGYTF.

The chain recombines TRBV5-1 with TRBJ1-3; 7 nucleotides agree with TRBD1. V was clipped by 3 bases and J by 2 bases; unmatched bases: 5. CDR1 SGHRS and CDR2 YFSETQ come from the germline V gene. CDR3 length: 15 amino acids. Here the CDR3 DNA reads TGCGCCAGCAGCTCGGGGACAGTTGCTGGAAACACCATATATTTT. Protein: CASSSGTVAGNTIYF.

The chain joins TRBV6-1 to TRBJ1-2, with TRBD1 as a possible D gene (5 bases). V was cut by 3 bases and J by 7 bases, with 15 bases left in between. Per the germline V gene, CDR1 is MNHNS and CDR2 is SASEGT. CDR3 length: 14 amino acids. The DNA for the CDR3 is TGTGCCAGCAGTGAGTCAGGGTTATATAGTGGCTACACCTTC. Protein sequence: CASSESGLYSGYTF.

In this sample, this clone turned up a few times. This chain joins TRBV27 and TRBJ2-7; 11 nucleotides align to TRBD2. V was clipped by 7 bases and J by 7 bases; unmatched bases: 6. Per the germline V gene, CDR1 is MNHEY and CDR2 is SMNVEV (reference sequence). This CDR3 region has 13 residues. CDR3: CASKVAGGREQYF. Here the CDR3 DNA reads TGTGCCAGCAAGGTAGCGGGAGGGAGGGAGCAGTACTTC.

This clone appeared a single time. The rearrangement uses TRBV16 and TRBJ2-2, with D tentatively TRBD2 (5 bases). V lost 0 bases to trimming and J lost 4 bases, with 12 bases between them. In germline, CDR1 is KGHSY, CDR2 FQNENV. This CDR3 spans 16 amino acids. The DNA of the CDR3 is TGTGCCAGCAGCCAATCGGATCAGCGGTCCACCGGGGAGCTGTTTTTT. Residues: CASSQSDQRSTGELFF.

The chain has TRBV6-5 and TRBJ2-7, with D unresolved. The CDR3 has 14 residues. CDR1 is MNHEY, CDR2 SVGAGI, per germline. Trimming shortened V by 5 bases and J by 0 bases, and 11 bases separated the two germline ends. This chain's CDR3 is CASSRSTSSYEQYF. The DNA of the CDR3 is TGTGCCAGCAGTCGGTCGACAAGCTCCTACGAGCAGTACTTC.

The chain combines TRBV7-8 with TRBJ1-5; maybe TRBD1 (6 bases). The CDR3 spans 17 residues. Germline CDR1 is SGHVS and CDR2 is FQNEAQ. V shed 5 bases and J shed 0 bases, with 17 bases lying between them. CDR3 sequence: CASSLNHRALSNQPQHF. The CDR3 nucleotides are TGTGCCAGCAGCCTTAACCACAGGGCCCTTAGCAATCAGCCCCAGCATTTT.

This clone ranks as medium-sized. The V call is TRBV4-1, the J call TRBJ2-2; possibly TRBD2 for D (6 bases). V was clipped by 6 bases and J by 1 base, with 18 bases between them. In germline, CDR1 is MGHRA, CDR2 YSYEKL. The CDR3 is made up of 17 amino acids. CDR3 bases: TGCGCCAGCAGTCATTCTCCCTCCGGGGGGAACACCGGGGAGCTGTTTTTT. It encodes CASSHSPSGGNTGELFF.

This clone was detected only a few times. CDR3 nucleotide sequence: TGTGCCAGCAGGACATACATGTATCCCACTACCGAACAGGGCGCTGAAGCTTTCTTT. This gives the protein CASRTYMYPTTEQGAEAFF. The chain recombines TRBV5-4 with TRBJ1-1; D might be TRBD1 (6 bases). This CDR3 has 19 amino acids. Germline assignment: CDR1 SGHNT and CDR2 YYREEE (reference sequence). The ends were cut back, 5 bases at V and 6 bases at J, with 32 bases in the middle.

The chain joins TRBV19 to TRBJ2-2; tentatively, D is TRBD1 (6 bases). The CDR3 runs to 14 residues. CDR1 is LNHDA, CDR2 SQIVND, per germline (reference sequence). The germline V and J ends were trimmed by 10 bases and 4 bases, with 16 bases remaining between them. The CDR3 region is CATNYRVGTGELFF. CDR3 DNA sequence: TGTGCCACCAACTACAGGGTTGGCACCGGGGAGCTGTTTTTT.

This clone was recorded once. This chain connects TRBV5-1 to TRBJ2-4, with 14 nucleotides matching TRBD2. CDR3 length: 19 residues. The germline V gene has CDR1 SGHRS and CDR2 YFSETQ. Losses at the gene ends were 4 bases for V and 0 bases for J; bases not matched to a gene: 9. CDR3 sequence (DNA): TGCGCCAGCAGCAGCGGACTAGCGGGAGGAGGGCTAGCCAAAAACATTCAGTACTTC. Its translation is CASSSGLAGGGLAKNIQYF.

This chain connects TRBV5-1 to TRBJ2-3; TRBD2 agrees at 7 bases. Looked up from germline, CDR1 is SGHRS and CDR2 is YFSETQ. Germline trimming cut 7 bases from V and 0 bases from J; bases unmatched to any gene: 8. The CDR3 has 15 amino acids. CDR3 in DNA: TGCGCCAGCTGCAAGCGGGGACCTAGCACAGATACGCAGTATTTT. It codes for CASCKRGPSTDTQYF.

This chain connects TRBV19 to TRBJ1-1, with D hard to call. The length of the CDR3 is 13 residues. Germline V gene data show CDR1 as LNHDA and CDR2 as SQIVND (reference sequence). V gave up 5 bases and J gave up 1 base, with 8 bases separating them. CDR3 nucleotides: TGTGCCAGTAGTCCCCCAGGGAACACTGAAGCTTTCTTT. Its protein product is CASSPPGNTEAFF. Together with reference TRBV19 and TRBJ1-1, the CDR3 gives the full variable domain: DGGITQSPKYLFRKEGQNVTLSCEQNLNHDAMYWYRQDPGQGLRLIYYSQIVNDFQKGDIAEGYSVSREKKESFPLTVTSAQKNPTAFYLCASSPPGNTEAFFGQGTRLTVV.

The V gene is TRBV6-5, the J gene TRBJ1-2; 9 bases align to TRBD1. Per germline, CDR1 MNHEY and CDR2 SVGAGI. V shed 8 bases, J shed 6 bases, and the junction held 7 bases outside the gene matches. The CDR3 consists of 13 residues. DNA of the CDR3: TGTGCCAGCCATTCTACAGGGGGCCATGGCTACACCTTC. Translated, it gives CASHSTGGHGYTF.

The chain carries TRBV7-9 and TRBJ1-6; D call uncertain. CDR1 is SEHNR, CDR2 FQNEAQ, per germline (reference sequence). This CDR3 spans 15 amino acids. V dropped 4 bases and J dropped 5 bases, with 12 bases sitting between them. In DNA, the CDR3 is TGTGCCAGCAGCTCTTCGGGCGGGGATAATTCACCCCTCCACTTT. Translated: CASSSSGGDNSPLHF.

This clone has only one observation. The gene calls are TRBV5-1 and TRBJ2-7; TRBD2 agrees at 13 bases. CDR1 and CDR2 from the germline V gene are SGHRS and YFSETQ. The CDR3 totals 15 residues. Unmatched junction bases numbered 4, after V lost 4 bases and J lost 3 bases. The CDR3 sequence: CASSIGTSGIYEQYF. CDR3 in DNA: TGCGCCAGCAGCATAGGGACTAGCGGGATCTACGAGCAGTACTTC.

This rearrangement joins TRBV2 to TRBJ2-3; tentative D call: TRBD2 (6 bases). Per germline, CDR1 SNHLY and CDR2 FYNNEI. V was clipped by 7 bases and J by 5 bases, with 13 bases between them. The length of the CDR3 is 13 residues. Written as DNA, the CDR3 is TGTGCCAGCAACTGGCGGGAAAAAGATACGCAGTATTTT. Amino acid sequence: CASNWREKDTQYF. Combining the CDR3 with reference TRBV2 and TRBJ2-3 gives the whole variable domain EPEVTQTPSHQVTQMGQEVILRCVPISNHLYFYWYRQILGQKVEFLVSFYNNEISEKSEIFDDQFSVERPDGSNFTLKIRSTKLEDSAMYFCASNWREKDTQYFGPGTRLTVL.

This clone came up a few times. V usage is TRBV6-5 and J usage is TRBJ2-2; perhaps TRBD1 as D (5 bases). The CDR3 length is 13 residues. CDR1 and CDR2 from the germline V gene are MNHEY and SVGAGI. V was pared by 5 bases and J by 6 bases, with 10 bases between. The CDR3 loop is CASSLRVSGELFF. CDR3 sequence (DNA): TGTGCCAGCAGTCTCAGGGTGTCCGGGGAGCTGTTTTTT.

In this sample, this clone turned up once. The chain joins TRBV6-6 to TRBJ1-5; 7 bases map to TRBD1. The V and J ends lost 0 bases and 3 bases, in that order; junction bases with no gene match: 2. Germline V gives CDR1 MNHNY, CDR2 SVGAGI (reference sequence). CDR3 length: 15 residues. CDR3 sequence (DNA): TGTGCCAGCAGTTACTCGACAGGGCCCAATCAGCCCCAGCATTTT. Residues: CASSYSTGPNQPQHF.